Described below is a single T cell receptor (beta chain) sequence and its context. The sample comes from a study of blood T cell repertoires in COVID-19. Across the study: Acute and convalescent COVID-19 specimens originated in the United States, Italy and Spain. PBMCs, B-cell-depleted T cells, or T cells provided the cDNA or gDNA that made up the material.

Enrolled during active infection, Seattle patients were then followed longitudinally. J lost 0 bases, V lost 10 bases, and 10 bases had no gene match. Germline assignment: CDR1 LNHDA and CDR2 SQIVND (reference sequence). The CDR3 length is 15 residues. In the source study's methods: Estimation of nucleated cell counts relied on the amplification of reference gene primers. Generated by immunoSEQ multiplex PCR, the TCRdb table keeps only in-frame clones and is missing some. V, J and clone size are taken as reported in that table, and D and trimming were inferred from the DNA itself. The profile shows approximately 170,000 clones, 80% to 95% of them singletons.

The sequence was collected from a woman in her sixties or seventies with COVID-19, enrolled during active disease. The chain joins TRBV19 to TRBJ1-1; 8 bases are a match to TRBD1. Specimen: peripheral blood. The CDR3 is CATRTGPRLNTEAFF. CDR3 bases: TGTGCCACTAGGACAGGGCCTCGCTTGAACACTGAAGCTTTCTTT. Together with reference TRBV19 and TRBJ1-1, the CDR3 gives the full variable domain: DGGITQSPKYLFRKEGQNVTLSCEQNLNHDAMYWYRQDPGQGLRLIYYSQIVNDFQKGDIAEGYSVSREKKESFPLTVTSAQKNPTAFYLCATRTGPRLNTEAFFGQGTRLTVV.